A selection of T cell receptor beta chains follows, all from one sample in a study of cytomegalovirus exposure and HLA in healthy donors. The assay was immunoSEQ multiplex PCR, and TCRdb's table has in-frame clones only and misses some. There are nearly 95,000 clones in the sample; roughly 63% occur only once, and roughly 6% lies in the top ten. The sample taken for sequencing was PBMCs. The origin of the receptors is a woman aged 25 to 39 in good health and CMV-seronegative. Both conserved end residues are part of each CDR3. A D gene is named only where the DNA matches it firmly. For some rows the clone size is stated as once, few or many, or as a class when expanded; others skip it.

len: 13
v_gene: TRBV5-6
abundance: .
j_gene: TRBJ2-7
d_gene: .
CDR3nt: TGTGCCAGCAGCCTGGGACAATCCTACGAGCAGTACTTC
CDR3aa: CASSLGQSYEQYF

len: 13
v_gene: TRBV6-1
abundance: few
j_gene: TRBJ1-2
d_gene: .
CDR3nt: TGTGCCACCCCCTCCGGGGGGATCTATGGCTACACCTTC
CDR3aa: CATPSGGIYGYTF

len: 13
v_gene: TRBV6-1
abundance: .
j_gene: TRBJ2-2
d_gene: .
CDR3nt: TGTGCCAGTAGGGGTCCCGACCCAGGGGAGCTGTTTTTT
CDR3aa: CASRGPDPGELFF

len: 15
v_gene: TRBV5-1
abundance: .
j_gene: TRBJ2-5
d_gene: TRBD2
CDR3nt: TGCGCCAGCAGCGCTCTAGCGGGGAGCCAAGAGACCCAGTACTTC
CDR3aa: CASSALAGSQETQYF

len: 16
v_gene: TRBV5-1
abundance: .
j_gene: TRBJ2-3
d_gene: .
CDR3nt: TGCGCCAGCAGCTTGGTCCGGGACATCAGCACAGATACGCAGTATTTT
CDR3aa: CASSLVRDISTDTQYF

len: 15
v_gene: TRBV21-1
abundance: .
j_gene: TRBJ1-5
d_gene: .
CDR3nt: TGTGCCAGCAGCCCCACACAACATAGCAATCAGCCCCAGCATTTT
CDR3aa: CASSPTQHSNQPQHF

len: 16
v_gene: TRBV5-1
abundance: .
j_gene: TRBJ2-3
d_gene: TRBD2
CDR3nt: TGCGCCAGCAGCTTGGTGGGGACTAGCGGGAGAGATACGCAGTATTTT
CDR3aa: CASSLVGTSGRDTQYF

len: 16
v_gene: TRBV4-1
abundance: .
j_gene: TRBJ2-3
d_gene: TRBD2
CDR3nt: TGCGCCAGCAGCCAGGCACTAGCGGGAGTCTCAGATACGCAGTATTTT
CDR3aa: CASSQALAGVSDTQYF

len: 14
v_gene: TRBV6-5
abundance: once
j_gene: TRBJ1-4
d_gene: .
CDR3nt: TGTGCCAGCAGTCAAGGGACTACAGGGGAAAAACTGTTTTTT
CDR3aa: CASSQGTTGEKLFF

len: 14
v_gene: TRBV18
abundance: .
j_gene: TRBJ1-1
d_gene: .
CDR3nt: TGTGCCAGCTCACCGTTTACGGGGGTCCCTGAAGCTTTCTTT
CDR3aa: CASSPFTGVPEAFF

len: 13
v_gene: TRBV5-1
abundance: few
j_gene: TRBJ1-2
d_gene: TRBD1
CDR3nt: TGCGCCAGCGTCTTTCAGGGGGGCTATGGCTACACCTTC
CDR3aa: CASVFQGGYGYTF

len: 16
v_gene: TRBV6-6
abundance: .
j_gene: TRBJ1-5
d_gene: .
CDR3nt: TGTGCCAGCAGTGGAACGACAGGCTATAGCAATCAGCCCCAGCATTTT
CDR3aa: CASSGTTGYSNQPQHF

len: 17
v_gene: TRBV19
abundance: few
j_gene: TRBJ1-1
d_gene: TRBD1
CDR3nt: TGTGCCAGTAGTACGAGTACCGGGACAGGGGATGTGGCTGAAGCTTTCTTT
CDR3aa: CASSTSTGTGDVAEAFF

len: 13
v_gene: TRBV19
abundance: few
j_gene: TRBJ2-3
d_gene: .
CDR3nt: TGTGCCAGTAGCTATACTATCACAGATACGCAGTATTTT
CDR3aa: CASSYTITDTQYF

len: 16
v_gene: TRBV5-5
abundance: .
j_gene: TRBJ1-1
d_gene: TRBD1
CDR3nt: TGTGCCAGCAGCATCCACAGGGGGCAAGAGAACACTGAAGCTTTCTTT
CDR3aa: CASSIHRGQENTEAFF

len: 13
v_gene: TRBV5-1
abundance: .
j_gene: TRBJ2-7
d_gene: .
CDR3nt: TGCGCCAGCAGAACGGGATCCCCCTACGAGCAGTACTTC
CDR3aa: CASRTGSPYEQYF

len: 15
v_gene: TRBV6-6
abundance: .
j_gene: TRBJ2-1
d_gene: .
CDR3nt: TGTGCCAGCAGTTACACGGACTCCTCCTACAATGAGCAGTTCTTC
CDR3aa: CASSYTDSSYNEQFF

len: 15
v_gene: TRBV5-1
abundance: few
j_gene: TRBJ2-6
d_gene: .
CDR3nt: TGCGCCAGCAGCTTGGTGCGGGCCGGGGCCAACGTCCTGACTTTC
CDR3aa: CASSLVRAGANVLTF

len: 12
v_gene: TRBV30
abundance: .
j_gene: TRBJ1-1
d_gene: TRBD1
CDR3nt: TGTGCCTGGACCTGGGACAGGGCTGAAGCTTTCTTT
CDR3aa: CAWTWDRAEAFF